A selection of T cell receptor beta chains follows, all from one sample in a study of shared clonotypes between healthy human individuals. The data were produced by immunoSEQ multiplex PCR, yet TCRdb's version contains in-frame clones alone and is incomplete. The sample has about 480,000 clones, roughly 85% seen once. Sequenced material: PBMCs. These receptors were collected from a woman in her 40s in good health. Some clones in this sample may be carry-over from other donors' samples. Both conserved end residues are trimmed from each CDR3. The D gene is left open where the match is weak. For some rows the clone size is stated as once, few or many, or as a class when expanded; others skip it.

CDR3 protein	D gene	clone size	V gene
ASSQAGLAGGVQF	TRBD2	few	TRBV4-3
SVDPYNEQF	NA	NA	TRBV29-1
ASSLATTTNYGYT	NA	NA	TRBV7-9
ASSGQGAGNTIY	TRBD1	NA	TRBV2
ASSPQPHNEQF	NA	NA	TRBV19
ASSLSQGSYEQY	NA	NA	TRBV28
ASSSTGSSNQPQH	NA	NA	TRBV7-2
ASSLNGRGNEQF	NA	once	TRBV7-3
ASSGDRVGETQY	TRBD1	NA	TRBV5-6
ASSFQWGFYGYT	NA	few	TRBV7-2
ASSEGGHNEQF	NA	NA	TRBV2
ASSFFRATNLQETQY	NA	once	TRBV13
ASSPGLADQETQY	TRBD2	NA	TRBV5-8
ASSPRGGASQETQY	NA	NA	TRBV5-1
ASSEERPSGLNYQEQY	TRBD2	NA	TRBV4-3
ASSQDPTNSGNTIY	NA	NA	TRBV4-3
ASSLEAGPLH	NA	once	TRBV5-4
ASSSRAGSTDTQY	TRBD2	NA	TRBV6-4
ASSPSGTKGEQY	TRBD2	NA	TRBV7-3
ASSLAGSSYNEQF	NA	NA	TRBV7-8
ASSSTEIRATEAF	NA	NA	TRBV9
SVEVGAAEQF	NA	NA	TRBV29-1
ASSWTGLPLVGGRADTQY	TRBD1	NA	TRBV4-1
SVEMVGQF	NA	NA	TRBV29-1
SVERYINTEAF	NA	few	TRBV29-1